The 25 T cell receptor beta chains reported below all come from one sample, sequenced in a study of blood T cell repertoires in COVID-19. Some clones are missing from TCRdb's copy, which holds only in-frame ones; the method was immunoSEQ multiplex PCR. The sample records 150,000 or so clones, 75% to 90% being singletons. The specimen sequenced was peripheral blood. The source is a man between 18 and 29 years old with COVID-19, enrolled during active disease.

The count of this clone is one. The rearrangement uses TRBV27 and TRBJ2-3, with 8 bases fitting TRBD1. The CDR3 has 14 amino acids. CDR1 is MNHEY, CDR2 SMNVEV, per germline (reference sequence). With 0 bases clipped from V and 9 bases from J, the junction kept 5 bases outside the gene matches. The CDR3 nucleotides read TGTGCCAGCAGTTTATCGGACAGGGCAGGCACGCAGTATTTT. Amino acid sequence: CASSLSDRAGTQYF.

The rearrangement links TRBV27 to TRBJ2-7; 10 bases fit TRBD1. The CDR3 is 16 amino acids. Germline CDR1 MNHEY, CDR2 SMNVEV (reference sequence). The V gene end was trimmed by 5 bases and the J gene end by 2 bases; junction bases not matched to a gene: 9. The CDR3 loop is CASSQPGQGSPYEQYF. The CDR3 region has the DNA TGTGCCAGCAGTCAGCCGGGACAGGGGTCCCCCTACGAGCAGTACTTC.

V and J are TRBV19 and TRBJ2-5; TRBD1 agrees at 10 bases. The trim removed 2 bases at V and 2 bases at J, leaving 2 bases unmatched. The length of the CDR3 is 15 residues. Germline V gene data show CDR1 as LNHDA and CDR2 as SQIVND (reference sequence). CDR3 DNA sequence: TGTGCCAGTAGTATAAGGGACAGGGGACAAGAGACCCAGTACTTC. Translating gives CASSIRDRGQETQYF.

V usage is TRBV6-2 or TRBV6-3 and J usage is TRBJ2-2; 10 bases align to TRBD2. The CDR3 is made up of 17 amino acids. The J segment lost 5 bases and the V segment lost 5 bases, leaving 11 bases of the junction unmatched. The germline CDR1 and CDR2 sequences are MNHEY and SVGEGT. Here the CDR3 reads CASSHHLAGVGTGELFF. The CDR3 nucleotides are TGTGCCAGCAGTCACCACCTAGCGGGAGTAGGGACCGGGGAGCTGTTTTTT.

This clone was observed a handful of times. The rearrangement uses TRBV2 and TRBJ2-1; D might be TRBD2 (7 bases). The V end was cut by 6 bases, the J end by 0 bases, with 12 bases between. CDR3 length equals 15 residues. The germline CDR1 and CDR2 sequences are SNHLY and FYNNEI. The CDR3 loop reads CASRGGQSSYNEQFF. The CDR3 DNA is TGTGCCAGCAGGGGGGGGCAGAGCTCCTACAATGAGCAGTTCTTC.

CDR3 protein: CASSALRSSGSGNEQFF. Written as DNA, the CDR3 is TGTGCCAGCAGCGCTCTTCGGTCTAGCGGGAGTGGAAATGAGCAGTTCTTC. The J gene is TRBJ2-1, the V gene TRBV13; TRBD2 matches at 10 bases. This CDR3 has 17 amino acids. V dropped 5 bases and J dropped 7; count of bases not matched to a gene: 14. Germline V gene lookup returns CDR1 PRHDT and CDR2 FYEKMQ (reference sequence).

The DNA for the CDR3 is TGTGCCAGCAGCTTACGCGGGAGGGCCACAGATACGCAGTATTTT. Translation: CASSLRGRATDTQYF. V usage is TRBV7-2 and J usage is TRBJ2-3; TRBD2 agrees at 9 bases. Germline assignment: CDR1 SGHTA and CDR2 FQGNSA. This CDR3 has 15 residues. The V segment lost 2 bases and the J segment 2 bases; nucleotides outside the gene matches: 2.

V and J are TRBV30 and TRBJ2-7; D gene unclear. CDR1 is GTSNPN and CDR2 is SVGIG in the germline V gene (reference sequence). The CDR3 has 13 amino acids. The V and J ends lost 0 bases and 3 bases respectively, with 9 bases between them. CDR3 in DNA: TGTGCCTGGAGTGTAGCCACCAACTACGAGCAGTACTTC. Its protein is CAWSVATNYEQYF.

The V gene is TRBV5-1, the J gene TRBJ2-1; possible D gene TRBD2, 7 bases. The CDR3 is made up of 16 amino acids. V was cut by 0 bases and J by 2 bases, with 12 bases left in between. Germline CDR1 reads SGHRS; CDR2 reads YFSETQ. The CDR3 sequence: CASSLGRGLAYNEQFF. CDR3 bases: TGCGCCAGCAGCTTGGGGCGGGGGCTAGCCTACAATGAGCAGTTCTTC. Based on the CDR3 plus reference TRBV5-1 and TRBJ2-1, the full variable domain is KAGVTQTPRYLIKTRGQQVTLSCSPISGHRSVSWYQQTPGQGLQFLFEYFSETQRNKGNFPGRFSGRQFSNSRSEMNVSTLELGDSALYLCASSLGRGLAYNEQFFGPGTRLTVL.

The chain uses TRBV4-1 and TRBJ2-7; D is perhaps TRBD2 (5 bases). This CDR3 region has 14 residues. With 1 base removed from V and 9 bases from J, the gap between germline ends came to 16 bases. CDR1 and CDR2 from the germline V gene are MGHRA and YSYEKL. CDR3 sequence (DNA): TGCGCCAGCAGCCAAGCCCGAGGGAGTGGACGGCAGTACTTC. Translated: CASSQARGSGRQYF.

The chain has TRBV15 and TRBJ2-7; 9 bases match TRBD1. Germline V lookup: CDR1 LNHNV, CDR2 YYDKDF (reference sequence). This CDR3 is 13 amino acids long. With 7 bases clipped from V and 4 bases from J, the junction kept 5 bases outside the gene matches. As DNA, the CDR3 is TGTGCCACCATGGAGACAGGGGGATACGAGCAGTACTTC. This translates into CATMETGGYEQYF.

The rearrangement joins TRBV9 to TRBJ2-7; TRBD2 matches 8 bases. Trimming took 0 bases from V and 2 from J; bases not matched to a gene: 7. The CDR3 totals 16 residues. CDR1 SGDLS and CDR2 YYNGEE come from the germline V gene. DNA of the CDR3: TGTGCCAGCAGCGTAGGAGAACTAGCGGCGGCCTACGAGCAGTACTTC. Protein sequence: CASSVGELAAAYEQYF.

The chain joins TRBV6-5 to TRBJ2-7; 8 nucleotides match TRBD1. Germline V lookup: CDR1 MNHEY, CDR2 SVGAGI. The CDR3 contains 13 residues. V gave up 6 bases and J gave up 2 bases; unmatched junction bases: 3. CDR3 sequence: CASRDRVTYEQYF. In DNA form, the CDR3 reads TGTGCCAGCAGGGACAGGGTAACCTACGAGCAGTACTTC.

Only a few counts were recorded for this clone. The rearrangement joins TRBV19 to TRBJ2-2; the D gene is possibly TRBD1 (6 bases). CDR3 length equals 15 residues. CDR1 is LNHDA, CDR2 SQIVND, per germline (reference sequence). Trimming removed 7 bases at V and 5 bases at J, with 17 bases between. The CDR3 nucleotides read TGTGCCAGTACTCTCAGGTGGGGGCGGACCGGGGAGCTGTTTTTT. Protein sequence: CASTLRWGRTGELFF.

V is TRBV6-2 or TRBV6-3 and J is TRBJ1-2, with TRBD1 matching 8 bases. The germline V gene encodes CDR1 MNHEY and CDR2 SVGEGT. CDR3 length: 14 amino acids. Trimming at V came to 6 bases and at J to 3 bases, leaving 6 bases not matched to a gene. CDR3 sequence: CASSPGQGYYGYTF. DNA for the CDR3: TGTGCCAGCAGCCCCGGACAGGGTTACTATGGCTACACCTTC.

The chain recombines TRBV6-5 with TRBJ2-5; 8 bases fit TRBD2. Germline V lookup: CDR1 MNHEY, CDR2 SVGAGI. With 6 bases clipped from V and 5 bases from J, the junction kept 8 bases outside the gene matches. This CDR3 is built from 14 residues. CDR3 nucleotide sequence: TGTGCCAGCAGCCCAAGCGGGAGTTCCGAGACCCAGTACTTC. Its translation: CASSPSGSSETQYF.

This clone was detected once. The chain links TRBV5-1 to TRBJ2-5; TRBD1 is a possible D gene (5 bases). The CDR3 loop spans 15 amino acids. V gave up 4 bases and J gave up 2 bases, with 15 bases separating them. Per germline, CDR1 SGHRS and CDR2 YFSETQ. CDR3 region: CASSPATAAQETQYF. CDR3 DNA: TGCGCCAGCAGCCCCGCGACAGCCGCTCAAGAGACCCAGTACTTC. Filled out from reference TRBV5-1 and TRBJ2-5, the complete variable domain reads KAGVTQTPRYLIKTRGQQVTLSCSPISGHRSVSWYQQTPGQGLQFLFEYFSETQRNKGNFPGRFSGRQFSNSRSEMNVSTLELGDSALYLCASSPATAAQETQYFGPGTRLLVL.

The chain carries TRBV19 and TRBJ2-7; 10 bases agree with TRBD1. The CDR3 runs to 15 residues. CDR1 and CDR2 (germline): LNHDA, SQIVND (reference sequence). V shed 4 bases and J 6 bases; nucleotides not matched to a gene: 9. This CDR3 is CASSTGRQGAGEQYF. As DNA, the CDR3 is TGTGCCAGTAGTACGGGAAGACAGGGGGCAGGCGAGCAGTACTTC.

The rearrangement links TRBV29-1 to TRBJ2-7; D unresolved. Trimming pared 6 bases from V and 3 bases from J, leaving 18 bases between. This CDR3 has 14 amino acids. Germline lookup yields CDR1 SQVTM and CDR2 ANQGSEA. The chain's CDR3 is CSVTTPVQIYEQYF. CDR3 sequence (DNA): TGCAGCGTGACGACACCTGTGCAAATCTACGAGCAGTACTTC.

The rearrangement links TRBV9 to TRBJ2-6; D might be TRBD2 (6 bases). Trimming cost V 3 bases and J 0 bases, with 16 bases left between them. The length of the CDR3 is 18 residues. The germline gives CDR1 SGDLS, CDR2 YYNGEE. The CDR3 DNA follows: TGTGCCAGCAGCGGTCCGGGCCGGGGGAGCTCTGGGGCCAACGTCCTGACTTTC. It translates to CASSGPGRGSSGANVLTF.

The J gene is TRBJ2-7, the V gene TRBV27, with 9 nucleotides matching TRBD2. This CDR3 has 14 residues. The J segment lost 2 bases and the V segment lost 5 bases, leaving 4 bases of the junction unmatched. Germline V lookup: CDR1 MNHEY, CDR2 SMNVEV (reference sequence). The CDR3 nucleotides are TGTGCCAGCAGTGGGCGGGAGGGCCCCTACGAGCAGTACTTC. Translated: CASSGREGPYEQYF.

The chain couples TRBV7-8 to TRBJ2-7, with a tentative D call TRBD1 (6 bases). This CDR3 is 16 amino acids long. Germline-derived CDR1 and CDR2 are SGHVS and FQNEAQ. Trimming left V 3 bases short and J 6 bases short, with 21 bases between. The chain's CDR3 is CASSFLPWGPPLEQYF. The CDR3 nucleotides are TGTGCCAGCAGCTTCCTCCCCTGGGGGCCCCCTCTCGAGCAGTACTTC. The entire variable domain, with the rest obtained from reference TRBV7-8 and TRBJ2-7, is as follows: GAGVSQSPRYKVAKRGQDVALRCDPISGHVSLFWYQQALGQGPEFLTYFQNEAQLDKSGLPSDRFFAERPEGSVSTLKIQRTQQEDSAVYLCASSFLPWGPPLEQYFGPGTRLTVT.

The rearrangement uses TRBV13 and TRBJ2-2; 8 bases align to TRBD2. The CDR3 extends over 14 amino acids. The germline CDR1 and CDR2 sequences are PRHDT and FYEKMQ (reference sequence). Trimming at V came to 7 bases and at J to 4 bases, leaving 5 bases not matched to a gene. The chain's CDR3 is CASTGGRGTGELFF. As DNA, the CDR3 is TGTGCCAGCACGGGGGGGCGCGGCACCGGGGAGCTGTTTTTT.

The CDR3 loop is CASRSATGYGYTF. The CDR3 nucleotides read TGTGCCAGCAGATCAGCGACAGGCTATGGCTACACCTTC. The rearrangement uses TRBV9 and TRBJ1-2, with D maybe TRBD1 (6 bases). V dropped 5 bases and J dropped 4 bases, with 12 bases sitting between them. Germline V lookup: CDR1 SGDLS, CDR2 YYNGEE. This CDR3 region has 13 residues.

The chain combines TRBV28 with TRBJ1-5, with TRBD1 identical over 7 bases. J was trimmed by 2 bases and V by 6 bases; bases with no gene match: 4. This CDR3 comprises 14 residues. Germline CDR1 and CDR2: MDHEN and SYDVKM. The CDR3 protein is CASRAGGRNQPQHF. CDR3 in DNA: TGTGCCAGCAGAGCAGGGGGGCGCAATCAGCCCCAGCATTTT.